This TCR beta chain was obtained from a study of blood T cell repertoires in COVID-19. Authors' processing steps: Estimation of nucleated cell counts relied on the amplification of reference gene primers. Some clones are missing from TCRdb's copy, which holds only in-frame ones; the method was immunoSEQ multiplex PCR. The V and J calls and clone size come from that table; D and trimming were worked out from the DNA. The sample holds about 64,000 clones; around 90% are singletons and the top ten take about 9.5%. The CDR3 contains 15 residues. V was shortened by 3 bases and J by 7 bases, with 13 bases between the two germline ends. Germline loops: CDR1 SEHNR, CDR2 FQNEAQ (reference sequence).

The sequenced material came from PBMCs or T cells enriched from blood (not recorded which). This receptor was obtained from a middle-aged woman who had recovered from COVID-19. J is TRBJ1-6 and V is TRBV7-9; maybe TRBD1 (5 bases). In nucleotides, the CDR3 is TGTGCCAGCAGCTTTGGAGGGCCAGGGAATTCACCCCTCCACTTT. It encodes CASSFGGPGNSPLHF.